The T cell receptor beta chain described here comes from a study of shared clonotypes between healthy human individuals. Study-wide findings and caveats: Roughly 5% was the fraction of naive CD4 clonotypes found shared across a few donors. Memory subsets had estimated richness that was generally smaller than that of naive subsets. Relative to their counterparts shared across all four donors, non-shared clonotypes exhibited diminished generation probabilities.

The V gene's germline CDR1 is SGHRS and CDR2 YFSETQ. Between the trimmed V and J ends, which lost 3 bases and 6 bases, there was a span of 12 bases. The CDR3 consists of 13 residues. This table comes from immunoSEQ multiplex PCR, and its TCRdb copy is limited to in-frame clones, with some not included. The repertoire holds roughly 2.1 million clones, with around 93% as singletons. Naive CD8 cells, CD45RO-negative and positively selected for CCR7, excluded terminally differentiated effector memory CD45RA+ cells. Adults of Caucasian background living in Nashville, Tennessee made up all donors. Comment on this clone: Its specificity is not known.

The source is a man younger than 35 in good health. Some clones in this sample may be carry-over from other donors' samples. This sequence joins TRBV5-1 and TRBJ2-5; D unresolved. Input material: naive CD8+ T cells from PBMCs. CDR3 in amino acids: CASSSSVEKTQYF. CDR3 nucleotide sequence: TGCGCCAGCAGCTCAAGTGTCGAGAAGACCCAGTACTTC.